This entry features one TCR beta chain sequence. The antigen is undetermined. The data were taken from a study of cytomegalovirus exposure and HLA in healthy donors. Study-level findings and limits: TCR beta V- and J-gene trimming, according to a later analysis, was linked to a missense DCLRE1C variant.

Germline assignment: CDR1 SGHVS and CDR2 FNYEAQ. With 2 bases removed from V and 7 bases from J, the gap between germline ends came to 17 bases. The CDR3 contains 15 residues. Amplification used 60 Vbeta primers and 13 Jbeta primers. The data were produced by immunoSEQ multiplex PCR, yet TCRdb's version contains in-frame clones alone and is incomplete. The sample contains some 130,000 clones, approximately 61% of which appear only once. The chain carries TRBV7-6 and TRBJ1-2; D is unresolved. Material for sequencing was PBMCs. This sequence originates from a human donor in good health. CDR3: CASSLIGTGGSGYTF. For the CDR3, the DNA is TGTGCCAGCAGCTTAATCGGAACCGGCGGGTCTGGCTACACCTTC.